These T cell receptor beta chains were read from a single sample in a study of blood T cell repertoires in COVID-19. Libraries were prepared by immunoSEQ multiplex PCR; TCRdb keeps only in-frame clonotypes and omits some of them. The repertoire holds approximately 440,000 clones, with about 92% as singletons. The sample consisted of PBMCs or T cells enriched from blood (not recorded which). The receptors derive from a man aged 18-30 years who had recovered from COVID-19. CDR3s include the opening cysteine and the closing phenylalanine or tryptophan. Each record gives: clone size, CDR3 length, V gene, D gene, J gene, CDR3 protein, CDR3 DNA. A D gene is named only where the DNA matches it firmly. Only part of the rows carry a size: once, few, many, or a class if the clone is expanded.

abundance: once
len: 15
v_gene: TRBV28
d_gene: TRBD2
j_gene: TRBJ2-1
CDR3aa: CASSLVGGVYNEQFF
CDR3nt: TGTGCCAGCAGTTTAGTGGGAGGGGTATACAATGAGCAGTTCTTC

abundance: .
len: 13
v_gene: TRBV5-1
d_gene: .
j_gene: TRBJ1-5
CDR3aa: CASSVTVDQPQHF
CDR3nt: TGCGCCAGCTCGGTGACAGTTGATCAGCCCCAGCATTTT

abundance: .
len: 18
v_gene: TRBV9
d_gene: TRBD2
j_gene: TRBJ2-1
CDR3aa: CASSASLAGPDYYNEQFF
CDR3nt: TGTGCCAGCAGCGCATCCTTAGCGGGCCCAGACTACTACAATGAGCAGTTCTTC

abundance: .
len: 13
v_gene: TRBV27
d_gene: .
j_gene: TRBJ1-6
CDR3aa: CASGKTGDSPLHF
CDR3nt: TGTGCCAGCGGAAAAACCGGGGATTCACCCCTCCACTTT

abundance: once
len: 17
v_gene: TRBV30
d_gene: .
j_gene: TRBJ2-6
CDR3aa: CAWSRPGQSSGANVLTF
CDR3nt: TGTGCCTGGAGTCGTCCTGGACAGAGCTCTGGGGCCAACGTCCTGACTTTC

abundance: .
len: 16
v_gene: TRBV6-5
d_gene: TRBD2
j_gene: TRBJ2-1
CDR3aa: CASSFGLAEPYNEQFF
CDR3nt: TGTGCCAGCAGTTTCGGACTAGCGGAGCCTTACAATGAGCAGTTCTTC

abundance: .
len: 13
v_gene: TRBV9
d_gene: .
j_gene: TRBJ1-1
CDR3aa: CASSGSMNTEAFF
CDR3nt: TGTGCCAGCAGCGGTTCCATGAACACTGAAGCTTTCTTT

abundance: .
len: 15
v_gene: TRBV6-5
d_gene: TRBD1
j_gene: TRBJ2-1
CDR3aa: CASRPDRDSYNEQFF
CDR3nt: TGTGCCAGCAGGCCGGACAGGGACTCCTACAATGAGCAGTTCTTC

abundance: .
len: 13
v_gene: TRBV5-1
d_gene: .
j_gene: TRBJ2-7
CDR3aa: CASSMDRSYEQYF
CDR3nt: TGCGCCAGCAGCATGGACAGATCCTACGAGCAGTACTTC

abundance: .
len: 14
v_gene: TRBV29-1
d_gene: .
j_gene: TRBJ1-4
CDR3aa: CSVEEELADEKLFF
CDR3nt: TGCAGCGTTGAAGAAGAACTGGCGGATGAAAAACTGTTTTTT

abundance: .
len: 14
v_gene: TRBV10-3
d_gene: .
j_gene: TRBJ1-2
CDR3aa: CAISTGRGNYGYTF
CDR3nt: TGTGCCATCAGTACAGGGAGGGGCAACTATGGCTACACCTTC

abundance: .
len: 16
v_gene: TRBV27
d_gene: TRBD2
j_gene: TRBJ2-5
CDR3aa: CASSLTSVVAGETQYF
CDR3nt: TGTGCCAGCAGTTTAACCTCTGTGGTAGCGGGAGAGACCCAGTACTTC

abundance: .
len: 15
v_gene: TRBV5-6
d_gene: .
j_gene: TRBJ2-7
CDR3aa: CASSHQGSGVSEQYF
CDR3nt: TGTGCCAGCAGCCATCAGGGTTCAGGGGTATCCGAGCAGTACTTC

abundance: .
len: 19
v_gene: TRBV28
d_gene: TRBD2
j_gene: TRBJ2-3
CDR3aa: CASSSLEGTSGRRTDTQYF
CDR3nt: TGTGCCAGCAGTTCCTTGGAGGGAACTAGCGGCAGACGCACAGATACGCAGTATTTT

abundance: .
len: 13
v_gene: TRBV18
d_gene: .
j_gene: TRBJ2-1
CDR3aa: CASSPYSYNEQFF
CDR3nt: TGTGCCAGCTCACCTTACTCCTACAATGAGCAGTTCTTC

abundance: .
len: 14
v_gene: TRBV19
d_gene: TRBD2
j_gene: TRBJ2-5
CDR3aa: CATLSSGYQETQYF
CDR3nt: TGTGCCACGTTGAGTAGCGGGTACCAAGAGACCCAGTACTTC

abundance: .
len: 13
v_gene: TRBV6-5
d_gene: .
j_gene: TRBJ2-2
CDR3aa: CASSPGGTGELFF
CDR3nt: TGTGCCAGCAGCCCCGGCGGTACCGGGGAGCTGTTTTTT

abundance: .
len: 16
v_gene: TRBV5-1
d_gene: TRBD1
j_gene: TRBJ2-2
CDR3aa: CASRISGGSNTGELFF
CDR3nt: TGCGCCAGCAGAATCTCAGGGGGCTCGAACACCGGGGAGCTGTTTTTT

abundance: .
len: 14
v_gene: TRBV5-1
d_gene: TRBD1
j_gene: TRBJ1-2
CDR3aa: CASSVDRGENGYTF
CDR3nt: TGCGCCAGCAGCGTGGACAGGGGAGAGAATGGCTACACCTTC

abundance: .
len: 17
v_gene: TRBV23-1
d_gene: .
j_gene: TRBJ1-5
CDR3aa: CASSQSRSRVSGQPQHF
CDR3nt: TGCGCCAGCAGTCAATCGAGATCCAGGGTGTCTGGTCAGCCCCAGCATTTT